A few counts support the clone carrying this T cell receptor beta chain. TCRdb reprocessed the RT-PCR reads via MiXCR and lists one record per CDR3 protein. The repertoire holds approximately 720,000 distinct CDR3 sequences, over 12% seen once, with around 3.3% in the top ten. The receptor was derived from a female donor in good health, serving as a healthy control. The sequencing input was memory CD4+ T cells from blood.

The CDR3 DNA is TGTGCCTGGAATCTAAACCATGGGAACACTGAAGCTTTCTTT. Residues: CAWNLNHGNTEAFF. V and J are TRBV30 and TRBJ1-1; D unclear. Between the trimmed V and J ends, which lost 4 bases and 1 base, there was a span of 13 bases. This CDR3 is built from 14 residues. Germline loops: CDR1 GTSNPN, CDR2 SVGIG (reference sequence).